Listed below are T cell receptor beta chains from one sample, sequenced in a study of CD8+ T cells in alopecia areata. Assay used: immunoSEQ multiplex PCR; TCRdb lists only in-frame clones, some missing. In the table there are 250,000 or so clones, roughly two thirds of which are singletons. The sequencing here drew on CD4+ T cells sorted from blood, taken at week 0. These receptors were obtained from a human donor with alopecia areata. Both conserved end residues are part of each CDR3.

v_gene: TRBV29-1
j_gene: TRBJ2-5
CDR3aa: CSARAEKETQYF

v_gene: TRBV5-6
j_gene: TRBJ1-1
CDR3aa: CASNLTPNTEAFF

v_gene: TRBV30
j_gene: TRBJ1-2
CDR3aa: CAWTLQINYGYTF

v_gene: TRBV2
j_gene: TRBJ2-5
CDR3aa: CASSEGGLAGDF

v_gene: TRBV11-2
j_gene: TRBJ1-4
CDR3aa: CASSRTRREKLFF

v_gene: TRBV29-1
j_gene: TRBJ2-1
CDR3aa: CSVDGLAGGREQFF

v_gene: TRBV25-1
j_gene: TRBJ2-1
CDR3aa: CASSALLGQGLDEQFF

v_gene: TRBV4-1
j_gene: TRBJ1-2
CDR3aa: CASSQDSAYYGYTF

v_gene: TRBV29-1
j_gene: TRBJ1-2
CDR3aa: CSVEEWTGGDYGYTF

v_gene: TRBV29-1
j_gene: TRBJ1-1
CDR3aa: CSAGGGDTEAFF

v_gene: TRBV27
j_gene: TRBJ1-5
CDR3aa: CASSLVGLRNQPQHF

v_gene: TRBV5-1
j_gene: TRBJ2-1
CDR3aa: CASSLQGMDEQFF

v_gene: TRBV30
j_gene: TRBJ1-2
CDR3aa: CAWSVPPGAGFYGYTF

v_gene: TRBV29-1
j_gene: TRBJ2-3
CDR3aa: CSVGPLAGGPWDTQYF

v_gene: TRBV5-4
j_gene: TRBJ1-2
CDR3aa: CASSADLNYGYTF

v_gene: TRBV14
j_gene: TRBJ2-7
CDR3aa: CASSRDFGYEQYF

v_gene: TRBV25-1
j_gene: TRBJ1-3
CDR3aa: CASSEVSGNTIYF

v_gene: TRBV18
j_gene: TRBJ2-3
CDR3aa: CASSPLSGGTDTQYF

v_gene: TRBV11-2
j_gene: TRBJ1-1
CDR3aa: CASSRRALSWQGEGEAFF

v_gene: TRBV15
j_gene: TRBJ2-7
CDR3aa: CATSRIDRVGYEQYF

v_gene: TRBV5-5
j_gene: TRBJ2-2
CDR3aa: CASSRDSSNTGELFF

v_gene: TRBV30
j_gene: TRBJ2-2
CDR3aa: CAWSDGGGELFF

v_gene: TRBV7-6
j_gene: TRBJ2-2
CDR3aa: CASSSDGLVMAGELFF

v_gene: TRBV7-9
j_gene: TRBJ2-5
CDR3aa: CASSLVGRQETQYF

v_gene: TRBV5-1
j_gene: TRBJ1-5
CDR3aa: CASSLDGRSNQPQHF

v_gene: TRBV2
j_gene: TRBJ2-7
CDR3aa: CASTLTGLDEQYF

v_gene: TRBV10-3
j_gene: TRBJ2-2
CDR3aa: CAITLNTGELFF

v_gene: TRBV30
j_gene: TRBJ2-1
CDR3aa: CAWSEIGGAYNEQFF

v_gene: TRBV18
j_gene: TRBJ1-5
CDR3aa: CASQGQNNQPQHF

v_gene: TRBV25-1
j_gene: TRBJ1-1
CDR3aa: CASGGPTTEAFF

v_gene: TRBV27
j_gene: TRBJ1-1
CDR3aa: CASSLDERTEAFF

v_gene: TRBV29-1
j_gene: TRBJ2-5
CDR3aa: CSFRYQETQYF

v_gene: TRBV30
j_gene: TRBJ2-2
CDR3aa: CAWSPPGLAIYTGELFF

v_gene: TRBV29-1
j_gene: TRBJ1-2
CDR3aa: CSALGRAGYTF

v_gene: TRBV30
j_gene: TRBJ1-2
CDR3aa: CAWSGNMGGYTF

v_gene: TRBV5-4
j_gene: TRBJ1-6
CDR3aa: CASSSQGQNNSPLHF

v_gene: TRBV7-8
j_gene: TRBJ1-5
CDR3aa: CASSFNGGDQPQHF

v_gene: TRBV29-1
j_gene: TRBJ2-7
CDR3aa: CSVELGTTTYF

v_gene: TRBV5-1
j_gene: TRBJ2-3
CDR3aa: CASSQGASTDTQYF

v_gene: TRBV11-2
j_gene: TRBJ2-7
CDR3aa: CASSPSRGLEYEQYF

v_gene: TRBV5-1
j_gene: TRBJ2-3
CDR3aa: CASSLRGVTTDTQYF

v_gene: TRBV30
j_gene: TRBJ1-2
CDR3aa: CAWSAGGYGYTF

v_gene: TRBV30
j_gene: TRBJ1-4
CDR3aa: CAWSSGDEKLFF

v_gene: TRBV5-4
j_gene: TRBJ2-7
CDR3aa: CASSLGALGEGEQYF

v_gene: TRBV11-2
j_gene: TRBJ2-5
CDR3aa: CASSIGLAGGQETQYF

v_gene: TRBV29-1
j_gene: TRBJ1-1
CDR3aa: CSVRSGVNTEAFF

v_gene: TRBV11-1
j_gene: TRBJ2-2
CDR3aa: CASSRTTINTGELFF

v_gene: TRBV14
j_gene: TRBJ2-7
CDR3aa: CASSQDYRSYEQYF

v_gene: TRBV14
j_gene: TRBJ2-3
CDR3aa: CASSQDFGRRRDTQYF

v_gene: TRBV15
j_gene: TRBJ2-6
CDR3aa: CATSNAMTSSGANVLTF

v_gene: TRBV6-6
j_gene: TRBJ1-4
CDR3aa: CASSDDRETEKLFF

v_gene: TRBV29-1
j_gene: TRBJ2-5
CDR3aa: CSVEAGTGYETQYF

v_gene: TRBV9
j_gene: TRBJ2-7
CDR3aa: CASSVGPTYEQYF

v_gene: TRBV4-2
j_gene: TRBJ2-5
CDR3aa: CASSMGDNQETQYF

v_gene: TRBV15
j_gene: TRBJ1-6
CDR3aa: CATSRVVGASSYNSPLHF